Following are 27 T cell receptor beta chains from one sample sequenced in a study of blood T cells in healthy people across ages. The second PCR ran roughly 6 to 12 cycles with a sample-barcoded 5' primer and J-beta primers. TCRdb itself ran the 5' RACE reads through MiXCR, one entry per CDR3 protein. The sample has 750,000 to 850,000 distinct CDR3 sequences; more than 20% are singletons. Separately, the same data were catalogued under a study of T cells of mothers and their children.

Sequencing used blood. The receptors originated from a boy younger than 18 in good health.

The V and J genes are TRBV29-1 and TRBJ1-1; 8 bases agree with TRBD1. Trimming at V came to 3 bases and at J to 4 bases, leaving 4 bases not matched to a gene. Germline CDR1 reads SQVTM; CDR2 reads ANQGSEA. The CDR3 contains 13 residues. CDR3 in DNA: TGCAGCGTTGATCGACAGGGGTCCACTGAAGCTTTCTTT. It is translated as CSVDRQGSTEAFF.

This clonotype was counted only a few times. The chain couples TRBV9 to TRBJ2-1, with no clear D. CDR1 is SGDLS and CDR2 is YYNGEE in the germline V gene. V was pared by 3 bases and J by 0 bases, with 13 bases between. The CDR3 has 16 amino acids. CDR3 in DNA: TGTGCCAGCAGCGCCCCCAGCGAGAGCTCCTACAATGAGCAGTTCTTC. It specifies CASSAPSESSYNEQFF.

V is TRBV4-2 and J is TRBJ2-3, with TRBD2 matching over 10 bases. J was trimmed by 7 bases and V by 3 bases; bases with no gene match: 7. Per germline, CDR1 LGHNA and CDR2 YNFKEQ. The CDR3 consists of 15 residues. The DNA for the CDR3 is TGTGCCAGCAGCCAGGTAGCGGGGGGAATTAATACGCAGTATTTT. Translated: CASSQVAGGINTQYF.

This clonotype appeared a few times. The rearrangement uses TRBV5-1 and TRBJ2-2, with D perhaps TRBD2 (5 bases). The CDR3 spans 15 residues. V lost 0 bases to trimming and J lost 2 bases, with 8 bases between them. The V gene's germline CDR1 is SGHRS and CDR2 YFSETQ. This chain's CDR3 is CASSLATTNTGELFF. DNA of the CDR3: TGCGCCAGCAGCTTGGCGACTACCAACACCGGGGAGCTGTTTTTT.

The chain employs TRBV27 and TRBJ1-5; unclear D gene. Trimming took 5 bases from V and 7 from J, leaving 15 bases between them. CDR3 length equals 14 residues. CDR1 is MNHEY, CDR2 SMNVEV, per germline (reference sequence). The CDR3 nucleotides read TGTGCCAGCAGTCCCCGGAACGCCGACCAGCCCCAGCATTTT. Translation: CASSPRNADQPQHF.

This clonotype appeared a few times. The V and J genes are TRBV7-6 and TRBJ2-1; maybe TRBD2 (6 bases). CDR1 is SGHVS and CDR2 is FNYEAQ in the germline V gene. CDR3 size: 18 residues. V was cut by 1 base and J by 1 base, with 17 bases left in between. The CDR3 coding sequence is TGTGCCAGCAGCTTAGTTTGGCGGGGAGGCTCATCCTACAATGAGCAGTTCTTC. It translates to CASSLVWRGGSSYNEQFF. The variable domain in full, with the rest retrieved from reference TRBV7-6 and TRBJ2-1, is GAGVSQSPRYKVTKRGQDVALRCDPISGHVSLYWYRQALGQGPEFLTYFNYEAQQDKSGLPNDRFSAERPEGSISTLTIQRTEQRDSAMYRCASSLVWRGGSSYNEQFFGPGTRLTVL.

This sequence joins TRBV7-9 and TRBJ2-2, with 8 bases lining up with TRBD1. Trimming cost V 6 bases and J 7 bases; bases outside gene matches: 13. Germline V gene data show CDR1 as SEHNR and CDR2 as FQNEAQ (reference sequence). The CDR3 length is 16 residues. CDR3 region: CASSSTGASSNGELFF. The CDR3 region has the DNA TGTGCCAGCAGTTCGACAGGGGCCTCGTCGAACGGGGAGCTGTTTTTT.

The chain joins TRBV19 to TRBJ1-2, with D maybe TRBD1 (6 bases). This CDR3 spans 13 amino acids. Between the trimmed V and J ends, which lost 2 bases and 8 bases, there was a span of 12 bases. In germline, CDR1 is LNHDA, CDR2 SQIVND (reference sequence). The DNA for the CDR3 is TGTGCCAGTAGTATACAGGGGCGAGGGGGCTACACCTTC. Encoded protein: CASSIQGRGGYTF.

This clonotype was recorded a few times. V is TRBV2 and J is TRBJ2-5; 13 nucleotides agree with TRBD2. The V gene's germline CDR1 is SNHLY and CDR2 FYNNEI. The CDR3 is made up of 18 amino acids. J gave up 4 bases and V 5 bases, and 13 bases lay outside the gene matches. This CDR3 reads CASSFTATSGRTRETQYF. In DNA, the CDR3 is TGTGCCAGCAGTTTCACCGCGACTAGCGGGAGGACCCGAGAGACCCAGTACTTC.

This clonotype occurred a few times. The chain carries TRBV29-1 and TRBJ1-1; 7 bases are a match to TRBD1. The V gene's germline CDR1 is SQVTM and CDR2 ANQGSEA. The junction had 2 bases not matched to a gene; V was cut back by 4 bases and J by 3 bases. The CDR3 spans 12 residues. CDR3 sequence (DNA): TGCAGCGTTGTGACAGGGTACACTGAAGCTTTCTTT. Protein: CSVVTGYTEAFF. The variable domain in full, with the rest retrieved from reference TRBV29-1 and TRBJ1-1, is SAVISQKPSRDICQRGTSLTIQCQVDSQVTMMFWYRQQPGQSLTLIATANQGSEATYESGFVIDKFPISRPNLTFSTLTVSNMSPEDSSIYLCSVVTGYTEAFFGQGTRLTVV.

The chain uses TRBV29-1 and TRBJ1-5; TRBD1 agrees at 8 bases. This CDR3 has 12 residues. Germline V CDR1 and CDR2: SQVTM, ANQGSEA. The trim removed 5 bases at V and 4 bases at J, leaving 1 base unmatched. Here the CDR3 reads CSVRTGNQPQHF. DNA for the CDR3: TGCAGCGTTCGGACAGGGAATCAGCCCCAGCATTTT.

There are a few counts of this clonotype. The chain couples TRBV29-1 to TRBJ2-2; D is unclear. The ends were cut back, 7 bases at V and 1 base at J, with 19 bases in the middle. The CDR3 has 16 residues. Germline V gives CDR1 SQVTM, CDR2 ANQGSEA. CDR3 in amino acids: CSAAVGLTVNTGELFF. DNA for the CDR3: TGCAGCGCCGCAGTAGGCCTCACGGTGAACACCGGGGAGCTGTTTTTT.

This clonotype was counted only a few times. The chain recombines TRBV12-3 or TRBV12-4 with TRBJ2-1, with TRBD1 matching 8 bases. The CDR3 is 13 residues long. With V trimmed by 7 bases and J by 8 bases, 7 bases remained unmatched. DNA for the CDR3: TGTGCCAGCATCCGGGACAGGTACGATGAGCAGTTCTTC. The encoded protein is CASIRDRYDEQFF.

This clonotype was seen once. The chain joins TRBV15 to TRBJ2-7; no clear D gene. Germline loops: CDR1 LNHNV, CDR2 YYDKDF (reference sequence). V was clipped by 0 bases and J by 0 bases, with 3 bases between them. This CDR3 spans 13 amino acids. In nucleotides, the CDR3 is TGTGCCACCAGCAGAGAGGGCTCCTACGAGCAGTACTTC. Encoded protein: CATSREGSYEQYF.

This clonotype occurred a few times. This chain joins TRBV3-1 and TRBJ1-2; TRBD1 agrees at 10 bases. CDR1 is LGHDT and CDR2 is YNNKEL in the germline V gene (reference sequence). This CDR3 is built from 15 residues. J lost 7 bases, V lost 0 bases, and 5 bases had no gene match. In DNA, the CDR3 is TGTGCCAGCAGCCAAGATTGGACAGGGGGTTCTGGCTACACCTTC. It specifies CASSQDWTGGSGYTF. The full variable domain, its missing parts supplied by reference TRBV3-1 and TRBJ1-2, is DTAVSQTPKYLVTQMGNDKSIKCEQNLGHDTMYWYKQDSKKFLKIMFSYNNKELIINETVPNRFSPKSPDKAHLNLHINSLELGDSAVYFCASSQDWTGGSGYTFGSGTRLTVV.

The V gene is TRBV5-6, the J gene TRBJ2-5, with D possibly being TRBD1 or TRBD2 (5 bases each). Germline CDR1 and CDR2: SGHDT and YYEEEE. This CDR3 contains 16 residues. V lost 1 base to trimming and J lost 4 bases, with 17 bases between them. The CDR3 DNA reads TGTGCCAGCAGCTTGCCCACGGGACGGGCGGGAGAGACCCAGTACTTC. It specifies CASSLPTGRAGETQYF.

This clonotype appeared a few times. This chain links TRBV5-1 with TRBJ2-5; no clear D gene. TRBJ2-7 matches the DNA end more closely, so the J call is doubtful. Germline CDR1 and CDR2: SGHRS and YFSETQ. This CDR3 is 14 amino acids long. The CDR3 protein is CASSLALSVYEQYF. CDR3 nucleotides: TGCGCCAGCAGCTTGGCCCTGTCGGTGTACGAGCAGTACTTC.

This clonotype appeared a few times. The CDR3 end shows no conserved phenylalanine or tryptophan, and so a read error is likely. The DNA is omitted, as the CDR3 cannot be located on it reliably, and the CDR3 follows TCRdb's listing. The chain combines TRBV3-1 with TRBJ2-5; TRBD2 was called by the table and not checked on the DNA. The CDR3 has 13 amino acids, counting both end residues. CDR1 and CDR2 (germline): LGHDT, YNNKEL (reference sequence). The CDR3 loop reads CASSQDLLPRVSV.

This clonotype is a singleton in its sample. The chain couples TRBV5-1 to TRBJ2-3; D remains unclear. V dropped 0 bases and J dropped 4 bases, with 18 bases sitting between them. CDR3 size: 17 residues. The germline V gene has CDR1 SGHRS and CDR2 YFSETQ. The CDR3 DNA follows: TGCGCCAGCAGCTTGGCCGGTCAATATGGGCCACCAGATACGCAGTATTTT. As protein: CASSLAGQYGPPDTQYF.

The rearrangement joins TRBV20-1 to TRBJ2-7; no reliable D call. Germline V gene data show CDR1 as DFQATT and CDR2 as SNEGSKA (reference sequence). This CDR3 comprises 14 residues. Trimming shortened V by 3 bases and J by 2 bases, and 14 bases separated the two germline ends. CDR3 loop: CSASPPGRTYEQYF. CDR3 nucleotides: TGCAGTGCTAGCCCACCCGGACGGACCTACGAGCAGTACTTC.

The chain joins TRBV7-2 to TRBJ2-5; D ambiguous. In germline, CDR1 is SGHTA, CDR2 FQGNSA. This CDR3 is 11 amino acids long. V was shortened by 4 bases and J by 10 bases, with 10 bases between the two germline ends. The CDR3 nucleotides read TGTGCCAGCAGCTCTCGGAGTCTCCAGTACTTC. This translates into CASSSRSLQYF.

This CDR3 reads CAISEGNRGPMNEQFF. As DNA, the CDR3 is TGTGCCATCAGTGAGGGAAACAGGGGGCCTATGAATGAGCAGTTCTTC. The V gene is TRBV10-3, the J gene TRBJ2-1; 9 bases fit TRBD1. The CDR3 is 16 amino acids. The V gene's germline CDR1 is ENHRY and CDR2 SYGVKD. Trimming cost V 2 bases and J 7 bases; bases outside gene matches: 9.

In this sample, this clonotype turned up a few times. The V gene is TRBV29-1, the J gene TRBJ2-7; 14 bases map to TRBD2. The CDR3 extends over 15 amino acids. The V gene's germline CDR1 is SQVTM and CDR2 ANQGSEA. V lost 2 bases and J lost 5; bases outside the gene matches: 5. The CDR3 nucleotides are TGCAGCGTTGAAACGGGACTAGCGGGGGTCGACGAGCAGTACTTC. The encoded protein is CSVETGLAGVDEQYF.

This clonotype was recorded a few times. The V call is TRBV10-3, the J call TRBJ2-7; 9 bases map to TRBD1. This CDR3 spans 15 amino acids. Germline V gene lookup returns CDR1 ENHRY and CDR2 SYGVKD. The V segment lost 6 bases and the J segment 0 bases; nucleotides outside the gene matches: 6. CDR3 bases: TGTGCCATCAGACCACAGGGGGCCGCCTCCTACGAGCAGTACTTC. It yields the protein CAIRPQGAASYEQYF.

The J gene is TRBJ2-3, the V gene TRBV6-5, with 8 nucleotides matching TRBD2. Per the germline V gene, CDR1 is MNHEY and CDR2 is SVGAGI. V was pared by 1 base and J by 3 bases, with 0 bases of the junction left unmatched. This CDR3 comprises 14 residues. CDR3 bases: TGTGCCAGCAGTTACTTAGCGGGGACAGATACGCAGTATTTT. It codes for CASSYLAGTDTQYF.

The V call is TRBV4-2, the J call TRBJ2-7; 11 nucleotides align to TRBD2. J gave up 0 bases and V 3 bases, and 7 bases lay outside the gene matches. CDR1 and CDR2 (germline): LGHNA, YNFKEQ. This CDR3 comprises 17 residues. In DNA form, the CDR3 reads TGTGCCAGCAGCCAGCACAGGACTAGCGGGTCCTCCTACGAGCAGTACTTC. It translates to CASSQHRTSGSSYEQYF.

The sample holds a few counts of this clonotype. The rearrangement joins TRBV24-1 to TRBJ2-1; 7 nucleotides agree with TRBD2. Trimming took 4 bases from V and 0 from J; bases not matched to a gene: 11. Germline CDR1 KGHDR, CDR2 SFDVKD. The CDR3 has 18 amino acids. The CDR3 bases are TGTGCCACCAGTGACTCGGGTCATGCTAGCGGCTCCTACAATGAGCAGTTCTTC. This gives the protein CATSDSGHASGSYNEQFF.